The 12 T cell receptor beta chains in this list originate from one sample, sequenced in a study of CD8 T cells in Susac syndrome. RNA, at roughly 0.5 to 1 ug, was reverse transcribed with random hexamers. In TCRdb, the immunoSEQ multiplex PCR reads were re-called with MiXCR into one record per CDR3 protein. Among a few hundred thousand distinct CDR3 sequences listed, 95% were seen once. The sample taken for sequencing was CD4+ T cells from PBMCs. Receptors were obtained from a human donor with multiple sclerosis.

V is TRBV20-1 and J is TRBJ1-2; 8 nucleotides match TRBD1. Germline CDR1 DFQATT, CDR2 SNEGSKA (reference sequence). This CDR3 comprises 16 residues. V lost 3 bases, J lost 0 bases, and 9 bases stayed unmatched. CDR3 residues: CSARRQGPRANYGYTF. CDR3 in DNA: TGCAGTGCTAGGCGACAGGGGCCTCGAGCTAACTATGGCTACACCTTC.

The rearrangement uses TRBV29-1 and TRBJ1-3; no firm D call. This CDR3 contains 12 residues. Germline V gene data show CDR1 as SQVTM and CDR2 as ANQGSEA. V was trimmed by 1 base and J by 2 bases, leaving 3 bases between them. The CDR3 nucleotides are TGCAGCGTTGAAGGGGCTGGAAACACCATATATTTT. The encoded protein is CSVEGAGNTIYF. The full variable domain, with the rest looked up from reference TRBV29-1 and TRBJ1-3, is SAVISQKPSRDICQRGTSLTIQCQVDSQVTMMFWYRQQPGQSLTLIATANQGSEATYESGFVIDKFPISRPNLTFSTLTVSNMSPEDSSIYLCSVEGAGNTIYFGEGSWLTVV.

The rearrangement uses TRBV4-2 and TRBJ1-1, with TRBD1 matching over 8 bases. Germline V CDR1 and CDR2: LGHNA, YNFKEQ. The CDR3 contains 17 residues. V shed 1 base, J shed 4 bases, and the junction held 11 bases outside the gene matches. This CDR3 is CASSQGSQGAVSTEAFF. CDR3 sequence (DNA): TGTGCCAGCAGCCAAGGGTCCCAGGGGGCTGTGAGCACTGAAGCTTTCTTT.

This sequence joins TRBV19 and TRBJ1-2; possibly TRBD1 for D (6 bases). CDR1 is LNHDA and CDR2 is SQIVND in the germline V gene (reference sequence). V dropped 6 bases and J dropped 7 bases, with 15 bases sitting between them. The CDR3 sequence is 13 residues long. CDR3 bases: TGTGCCAGTAGCGTACAGGGCCTGGGTGGCTACACCTTC. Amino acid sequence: CASSVQGLGGYTF.

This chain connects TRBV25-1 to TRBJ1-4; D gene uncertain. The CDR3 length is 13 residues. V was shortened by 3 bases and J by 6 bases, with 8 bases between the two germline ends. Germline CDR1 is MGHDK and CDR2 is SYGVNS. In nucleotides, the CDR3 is TGTGCCAGCAGTGACGCCGGGTATGAAAAACTGTTTTTT. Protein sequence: CASSDAGYEKLFF. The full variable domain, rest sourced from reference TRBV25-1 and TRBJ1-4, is EADIYQTPRYLVIGTGKKITLECSQTMGHDKMYWYQQDPGMELHLIHYSYGVNSTEKGDLSSESTVSRIRTEHFPLTLESARPSHTSQYLCASSDAGYEKLFFGSGTQLSVL.

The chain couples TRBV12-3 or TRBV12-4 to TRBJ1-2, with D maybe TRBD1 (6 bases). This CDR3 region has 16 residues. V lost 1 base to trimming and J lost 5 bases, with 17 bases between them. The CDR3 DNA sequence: TGTGCCAGCAGTTTAGGTTATGGCAGGGGAAGATATGGCTACACCTTC. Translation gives CASSLGYGRGRYGYTF.

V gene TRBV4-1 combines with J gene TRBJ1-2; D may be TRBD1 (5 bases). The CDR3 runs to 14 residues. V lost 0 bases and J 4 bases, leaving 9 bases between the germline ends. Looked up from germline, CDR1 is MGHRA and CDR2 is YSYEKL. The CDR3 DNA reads TGCGCCAGCAGCCAAGAGGGGCAAAGCTATGGCTACACCTTC. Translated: CASSQEGQSYGYTF.

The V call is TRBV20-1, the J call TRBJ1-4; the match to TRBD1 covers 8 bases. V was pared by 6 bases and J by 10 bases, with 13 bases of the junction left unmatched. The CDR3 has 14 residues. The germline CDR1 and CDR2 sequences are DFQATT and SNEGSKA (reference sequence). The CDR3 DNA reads TGCAGTGCCACCTCAGGGGGCGCCGACCGAAAACTGTTTTTT. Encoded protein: CSATSGGADRKLFF.

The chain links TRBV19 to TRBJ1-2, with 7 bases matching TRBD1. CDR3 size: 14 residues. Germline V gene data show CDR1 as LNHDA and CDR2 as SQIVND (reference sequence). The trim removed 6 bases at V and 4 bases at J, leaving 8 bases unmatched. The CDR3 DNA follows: TGTGCCAGTAGCTCGGGACAGAGGGCCTATGGCTACACCTTC. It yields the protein CASSSGQRAYGYTF.

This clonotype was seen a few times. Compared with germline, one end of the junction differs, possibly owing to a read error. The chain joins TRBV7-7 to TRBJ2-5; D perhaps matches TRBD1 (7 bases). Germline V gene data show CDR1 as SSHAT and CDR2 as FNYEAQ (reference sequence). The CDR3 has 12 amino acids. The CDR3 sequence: CASSQGGETQYF. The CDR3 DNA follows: TGTGCTAGCAGCCAGGGGGGAGAGACCCAGTACTTC.

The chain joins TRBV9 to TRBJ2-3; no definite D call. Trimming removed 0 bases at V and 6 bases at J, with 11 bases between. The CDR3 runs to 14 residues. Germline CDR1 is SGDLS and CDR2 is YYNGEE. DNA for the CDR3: TGTGCCAGCAGCGTAGCTACGGCTTTGGATACGCAGTATTTT. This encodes CASSVATALDTQYF.

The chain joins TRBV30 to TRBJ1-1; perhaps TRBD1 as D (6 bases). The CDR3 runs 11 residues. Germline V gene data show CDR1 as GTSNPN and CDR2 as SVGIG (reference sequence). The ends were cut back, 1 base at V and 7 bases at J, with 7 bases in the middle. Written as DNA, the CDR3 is TGTGCCTGGAGTGGGGACATTGAAGCTTTCTTT. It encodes CAWSGDIEAFF. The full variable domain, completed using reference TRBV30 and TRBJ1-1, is SQTIHQWPATLVQPVGSPLSLECTVEGTSNPNLYWYRQAAGRGLQLLFYSVGIGQISSEVPQNLSASRPQDRQFILSSKKLLLSDSGFYLCAWSGDIEAFFGQGTRLTVV.